This passage covers 27 T cell receptor beta chains from one sample sequenced in a study of shared clonotypes between healthy human individuals. Repertoires were generated with immunoSEQ multiplex PCR, while TCRdb's copy carries only in-frame clones and drops some. The profile shows 1,500,000 or so clones, over 95% of them singletons. The sequenced material came from naive CD4+ T cells sorted from blood. The sample's subset: CD45RA+ positively selected. These receptors all come from a man in his thirties or forties in good health.

A few counts support this clone. The same CDR3 is also encoded by other DNA sequences in this sample. For the CDR3, the DNA is TGTGCCAGCAGCTTAGAGGGTCAGCCCCAGCATTTT. Its protein is CASSLEGQPQHF. The genes are TRBV11-2 and TRBJ1-5; D gene unclear. V was cut by 0 bases and J by 6 bases, with 3 bases left in between. In germline, CDR1 is SGHAT, CDR2 FQNNGV. The CDR3 extends over 12 amino acids.

In regard to this clone: Other DNA variants within this sample encode the same CDR3. V and J are TRBV29-1 and TRBJ2-5, with D unclear. The CDR3 sequence is 11 residues long. Germline V CDR1 and CDR2: SQVTM, ANQGSEA. Trimming removed 2 bases at V and 4 bases at J, with 5 bases between. In DNA form, the CDR3 reads TGCAGCGTTGAACCGGGAGAGACCCAGTACTTC. It yields the protein CSVEPGETQYF.

The CDR3 DNA reads TGTGCCAGCAGCTTTGCTCAGAATACGCAGTATTTT. This translates into CASSFAQNTQYF. This sequence joins TRBV11-3 and TRBJ2-3; D is unresolved. The ends were cut back, 3 bases at V and 7 bases at J, with 8 bases in the middle. The CDR3 runs 12 residues. Germline V gives CDR1 SGHNT, CDR2 YENEEA.

This clone was recorded once. The chain employs TRBV5-6 and TRBJ1-4; the match to TRBD1 covers 7 bases. The CDR3 is made up of 16 amino acids. V lost 1 base, J lost 4 bases, and 7 bases stayed unmatched. Germline V gene sequence: CDR1 SGHDT, CDR2 YYEEEE. The CDR3 region is CASSLSGQDHNEKLFF. The CDR3 nucleotides are TGTGCCAGCAGCTTGTCCGGACAGGACCATAATGAAAAACTGTTTTTT.

The chain uses TRBV5-4 and TRBJ1-1; weak D call: TRBD1 (5 bases). V was pared by 0 bases and J by 3 bases, with 15 bases between. There are 16 residues in the CDR3. CDR1 and CDR2 from the germline V gene are SGHNT and YYREEE (reference sequence). This CDR3 reads CASSLGAGLGDTEAFF. DNA for the CDR3: TGTGCCAGCAGCTTGGGGGCGGGGCTGGGGGACACTGAAGCTTTCTTT.

V and J are TRBV11-2 and TRBJ2-3, with D possibly TRBD2 on 6 matching bases. The CDR3 length is 16 residues. The ends were cut back, 2 bases at V and 2 bases at J, with 14 bases in the middle. Germline CDR1 is SGHAT and CDR2 is FQNNGV. The CDR3 sequence: CASSLPRDLYTDTQYF. In nucleotides, the CDR3 is TGTGCCAGCAGCTTACCGCGGGACTTATACACAGATACGCAGTATTTT.

This chain joins TRBV7-2 and TRBJ2-5; possible D gene TRBD1, 5 bases. V was trimmed by 4 bases and J by 4 bases, leaving 10 bases between them. This CDR3 is 13 amino acids long. The V gene's germline CDR1 is SGHTA and CDR2 FQGNSA. The CDR3 coding sequence is TGTGCCAGCAGCTGGGGCCAGGGAGAGACCCAGTACTTC. It specifies CASSWGQGETQYF.

CDR3 sequence reads: CASSPTGYYEQYF. The DNA for the CDR3 is TGTGCCAGCAGTCCGACAGGGTACTACGAGCAGTACTTC. The chain uses TRBV28 and TRBJ2-7, with 7 positions matching TRBD1. With 5 bases clipped from V and 3 bases from J, the junction kept 4 bases outside the gene matches. The CDR3 sequence is 13 residues long. Germline loops: CDR1 MDHEN, CDR2 SYDVKM.

The rearrangement links TRBV5-4 to TRBJ1-2, with D maybe TRBD1 (5 bases). Germline CDR1 and CDR2: SGHNT and YYREEE (reference sequence). The CDR3 consists of 15 residues. Between the trimmed V and J ends, which lost 4 bases and 4 bases, there was a span of 17 bases. CDR3 loop: CASSPERVGVYGYTF. The CDR3 DNA follows: TGTGCCAGCAGCCCGGAACGAGTGGGGGTCTATGGCTACACCTTC.

J is TRBJ2-2 and V is TRBV18; D possibly uses TRBD1 or TRBD2 (5 bases each). This CDR3 spans 15 amino acids. CDR1 is KGHSH and CDR2 is LQKENI in the germline V gene. Trimming shortened V by 6 bases and J by 1 base, and 12 bases separated the two germline ends. CDR3 sequence reads: CASSSGRRNTGELFF. The CDR3 DNA is TGTGCCAGCTCCTCGGGACGACGGAACACCGGGGAGCTGTTTTTT.

This chain uses TRBV29-1 with TRBJ2-5; 7 bases match TRBD1. Looked up from germline, CDR1 is SQVTM and CDR2 is ANQGSEA. V was clipped by 4 bases and J by 4 bases; unmatched bases: 3. CDR3 size: 12 residues. CDR3 coding DNA: TGCAGCGTTGTACAGGGGTCAGAGACCCAGTACTTC. This codes for CSVVQGSETQYF.

This chain links TRBV7-9 with TRBJ2-3, with D tentatively TRBD1 (6 bases). Germline V gene lookup returns CDR1 SEHNR and CDR2 FQNEAQ (reference sequence). Trimming pared 1 base from V and 5 bases from J, leaving 13 bases between. CDR3 size: 15 residues. In nucleotides, the CDR3 is TGTGCCAGCAGCTTAGTTGTGGGGGCGAGAGATACGCAGTATTTT. Amino acids: CASSLVVGARDTQYF. The entire variable domain, with the rest obtained from reference TRBV7-9 and TRBJ2-3, is as follows: DTGVSQNPRHKITKRGQNVTFRCDPISEHNRLYWYRQTLGQGPEFLTYFQNEAQLEKSRLLSDRFSAERPKGSFSTLEIQRTEQGDSAMYLCASSLVVGARDTQYFGPGTRLTVL.

This chain links TRBV6-1 with TRBJ2-6; D unresolved. Trimming shortened V by 4 bases and J by 0 bases, and 4 bases separated the two germline ends. Germline lookup yields CDR1 MNHNS and CDR2 SASEGT. CDR3 length: 14 residues. The CDR3 loop reads CASSATSGANVLTF. The CDR3 DNA follows: TGTGCCAGCAGTGCAACCTCTGGGGCCAACGTCCTGACTTTC.

The chain carries TRBV4-1 and TRBJ1-2; D remains unclear. The CDR3 covers 18 residues. Per the germline V gene, CDR1 is MGHRA and CDR2 is YSYEKL. V gave up 0 bases and J gave up 6 bases, with 23 bases separating them. The CDR3 DNA reads as TGCGCCAGCAGCCAAGAGCTTATTCGGCGCCTGGAAAATCATGGCTACACCTTC. It encodes CASSQELIRRLENHGYTF.

This clone was recorded once. The chain employs TRBV11-2 and TRBJ2-2; the match to TRBD2 covers 10 bases. There are 17 residues in the CDR3. CDR1 is SGHAT and CDR2 is FQNNGV in the germline V gene. The junction had 7 bases not matched to a gene; V was cut back by 0 bases and J by 6 bases. CDR3 sequence: CASSLDFSGRMAGELFF. CDR3 in DNA: TGTGCCAGCAGCTTAGATTTTAGCGGGAGGATGGCCGGGGAGCTGTTTTTT.

The rearrangement uses TRBV4-1 and TRBJ2-1, with 9 bases identical to TRBD2. In germline, CDR1 is MGHRA, CDR2 YSYEKL. This CDR3 has 15 residues. V trimming: 3 bases; J trimming: 7 bases; junction bases outside the gene matches: 7. For the CDR3, the DNA is TGCGCCAGCAGCCAGCTGGGACTAGCAACTAATGAGCAGTTCTTC. Translated: CASSQLGLATNEQFF.

DNA for the CDR3: TGTGCCAGTAGCAACTTCCGGGACAGCAATCAGCCCCAGCATTTT. As protein: CASSNFRDSNQPQHF. The V and J genes are TRBV19 and TRBJ1-5, with a weak D call TRBD1 (5 bases). This CDR3 region has 15 residues. Germline lookup yields CDR1 LNHDA and CDR2 SQIVND (reference sequence). V shed 6 bases and J shed 1 base, with 13 bases lying between them.

The chain recombines TRBV9 with TRBJ1-3; TRBD1 aligns across 7 bases. Germline values: CDR1 SGDLS, CDR2 YYNGEE. After removal of 5 bases from V and 1 base from J, the junction contained 3 bases not matched to a gene. The CDR3 spans 14 residues. The DNA of the CDR3 is TGTGCCAGCAGTTACAGGGGTTCTGGAAACACCATATATTTT. It translates to CASSYRGSGNTIYF.

The chain links TRBV5-1 to TRBJ2-2, with 8 positions matching TRBD1. J was trimmed by 5 bases and V by 3 bases; bases with no gene match: 9. Germline V gene data show CDR1 as SGHRS and CDR2 as YFSETQ. The CDR3 has 16 residues. The CDR3 DNA reads TGCGCCAGCAGCTACACTGGACAGGGTGAGACCGGGGAGCTGTTTTTT. Translated: CASSYTGQGETGELFF.

V is TRBV27 and J is TRBJ2-4; D is perhaps TRBD2 (6 bases). Trimming took 2 bases from V and 4 from J, leaving 12 bases between them. Germline V CDR1 and CDR2: MNHEY, SMNVEV (reference sequence). The CDR3 extends over 15 amino acids. The CDR3 loop reads CASSLGRSLKNIQYF. CDR3 nucleotide sequence: TGTGCCAGCAGTTTAGGGAGGTCTTTAAAAAACATTCAGTACTTC.

This sequence joins TRBV5-6 and TRBJ2-1; TRBD2 aligns across 10 bases. Germline V gene lookup returns CDR1 SGHDT and CDR2 YYEEEE. The CDR3 loop spans 17 amino acids. Trimming took 4 bases from V and 9 from J; bases not matched to a gene: 16. CDR3 nucleotide sequence: TGTGCCAGCAGCATTTTAGCGGGAGGTCTCCTGTCGGGTGAGCAGTTCTTC. Protein sequence: CASSILAGGLLSGEQFF.

V usage is TRBV7-2 and J usage is TRBJ2-1; 11 bases are shared with TRBD2. V shed 9 bases, J shed 10 bases, and the junction held 11 bases outside the gene matches. CDR1 and CDR2 (germline): SGHTA, FQGNSA. CDR3 length: 14 amino acids. This CDR3 is CARETSGTPSEQFF. The CDR3 DNA reads TGTGCCAGGGAGACTAGCGGGACCCCGTCGGAGCAGTTCTTC.

The chain links TRBV18 to TRBJ2-7, with TRBD2 as a possible D gene (5 bases). CDR3 length: 16 amino acids. Deletions cut 2 bases from V and 2 bases from J, with 16 bases between. Germline loops: CDR1 KGHSH, CDR2 LQKENI. The CDR3 sequence: CASSPTRVGETYEQYF. The DNA for the CDR3 is TGTGCCAGCTCACCAACGAGGGTTGGCGAAACCTACGAGCAGTACTTC.

The chain employs TRBV7-8 and TRBJ2-1; TRBD2 aligns across 15 bases. Germline-derived CDR1 and CDR2 are SGHVS and FQNEAQ. This CDR3 has 15 residues. Trimming removed 5 bases from V and 16 bases from J; junction bases left unmatched: 12. CDR3 nucleotides: TGTGCCAGCAGCCTAGGACTAGCGGGAGGGCCATATGATTTCTTC. It is translated as CASSLGLAGGPYDFF.

V usage is TRBV5-8 and J usage is TRBJ1-5; D call uncertain. The CDR3 covers 13 residues. V shed 0 bases and J shed 5 bases, with 6 bases lying between them. Germline loops: CDR1 SGHTS, CDR2 YDEGEE. The CDR3 protein is CASSLAGDQPQHF. The CDR3 DNA reads TGTGCCAGCAGCTTGGCCGGCGATCAGCCCCAGCATTTT.

The chain joins TRBV9 to TRBJ2-2, with 9 nucleotides matching TRBD2. This CDR3 spans 14 amino acids. Per the germline V gene, CDR1 is SGDLS and CDR2 is YYNGEE. J was trimmed by 6 bases and V by 2 bases; bases with no gene match: 2. CDR3 sequence: CASSVSGSAGELFF. CDR3 bases: TGTGCCAGCAGCGTTAGCGGGAGTGCCGGGGAGCTGTTTTTT.

The chain uses TRBV9 and TRBJ1-2; 9 positions agree with TRBD1. The CDR3 runs 17 residues. In germline, CDR1 is SGDLS, CDR2 YYNGEE. V shed 4 bases and J 0 bases; nucleotides not matched to a gene: 10. The CDR3 region has the DNA TGTGCCAGCAGCCCACCGAACAGGGGGCTCACTAACTATGGCTACACCTTC. Protein: CASSPPNRGLTNYGYTF.